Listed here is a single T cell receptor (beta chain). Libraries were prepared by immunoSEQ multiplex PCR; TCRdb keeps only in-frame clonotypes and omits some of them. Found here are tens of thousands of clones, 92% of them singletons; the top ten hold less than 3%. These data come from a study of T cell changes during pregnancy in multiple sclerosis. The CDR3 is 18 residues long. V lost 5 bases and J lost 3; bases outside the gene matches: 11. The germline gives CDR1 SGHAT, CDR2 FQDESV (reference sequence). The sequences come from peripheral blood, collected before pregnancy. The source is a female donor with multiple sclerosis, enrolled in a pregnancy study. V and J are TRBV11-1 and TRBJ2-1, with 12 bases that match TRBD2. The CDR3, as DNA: TGTGCCAGCAGCGCCTTACTAGCGGGAGGAGGGAGCTACAATGAGCAGTTCTTC. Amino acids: CASSALLAGGGSYNEQFF.